These 26 T cell receptor beta chains were all obtained from the same sample, sequenced in a study of human versus mouse CDR3 diversity and MHC coevolution. This table comes from immunoSEQ multiplex PCR, and its TCRdb copy is limited to in-frame clones, with some not included. The table records about 60,000 clones, around 94% of them present only once. The sample comprised naive CD4+ T cells from blood. This sample's subset: CD45RO-negative CD62L-positive naive CD4 T cells. Receptors were obtained from a person aged 55 to 75 in good health.

This clone turned up a few times. The rearrangement joins TRBV9 to TRBJ2-7; 12 bases are shared with TRBD2. This CDR3 comprises 14 residues. The V segment lost 3 bases and the J segment 6 bases; nucleotides outside the gene matches: 4. Germline lookup yields CDR1 SGDLS and CDR2 YYNGEE. The CDR3 is CASSASGRAAEQYF. CDR3 sequence (DNA): TGTGCCAGCAGCGCTAGCGGGAGGGCCGCCGAGCAGTACTTC.

CDR3 residues: CASSLVVGGRVNQPQHF. The CDR3 DNA follows: TGTGCCAGCAGCTTAGTTGTGGGAGGGAGGGTAAATCAGCCCCAGCATTTT. This chain connects TRBV11-2 to TRBJ1-5, with D hard to call. V lost 1 base, J lost 4 bases, and 17 bases lay in between. The V gene's germline CDR1 is SGHAT and CDR2 FQNNGV. This CDR3 is built from 17 residues.

The genes are TRBV11-3 and TRBJ2-5, with D perhaps TRBD2 (6 bases). The J call may be faulty, since TRBJ2-7 better matches the DNA end. Germline values: CDR1 SGHNT, CDR2 YENEEA. This CDR3 has 14 residues. The CDR3 DNA reads TGTGCCAGCAGCCCCGCGGGGTGGGGGTACGAGCAGTACTTC. It encodes CASSPAGWGYEQYF.

A remark on this clone: One end of the junction fails to match germline, which may point to a read error. The genes are TRBV19 and TRBJ1-4; 8 bases fit TRBD1. From germline, CDR1 is LNHDA and CDR2 SQIVND (reference sequence). The CDR3 totals 13 residues. The CDR3 DNA sequence: TGTGCTAGTAGTGGACAGGGAAATGAAAAACTGTTTTTT. Translated: CASSGQGNEKLFF.

V usage is TRBV11-2 and J usage is TRBJ1-1, with D hard to call. V shed 6 bases and J shed 0 bases, with 11 bases lying between them. Germline loops: CDR1 SGHAT, CDR2 FQNNGV. The CDR3 covers 14 residues. Here the CDR3 reads CASRIPGMNTEAFF. Written as DNA, the CDR3 is TGTGCCAGCAGGATTCCGGGGATGAACACTGAAGCTTTCTTT.

The chain is built from TRBV5-4 and TRBJ2-1, with D possibly TRBD2 on 6 matching bases. The CDR3 runs to 15 residues. Germline-derived CDR1 and CDR2 are SGHNT and YYREEE (reference sequence). V was shortened by 1 base and J by 5 bases, with 13 bases between the two germline ends. The CDR3: CASSLSLASDNEQFF. As DNA, the CDR3 is TGTGCCAGCAGCTTGTCCCTAGCGAGCGACAATGAGCAGTTCTTC.

The V call is TRBV11-2, the J call TRBJ1-4; TRBD1 matches at 7 bases. The CDR3 runs 15 residues. With 3 bases clipped from V and 6 bases from J, the junction kept 7 bases outside the gene matches. Germline assignment: CDR1 SGHAT and CDR2 FQNNGV. The CDR3 DNA is TGTGCCAGCAGCTTCAATAGGGGGCGGGATGAAAAACTGTTTTTT. Encoded protein: CASSFNRGRDEKLFF.

V is TRBV7-3 and J is TRBJ2-3; 10 bases are a match to TRBD2. Germline V CDR1 and CDR2: SGHTA, FQGTGA. The V gene end was trimmed by 0 bases and the J gene end by 5 bases; junction bases not matched to a gene: 2. The length of the CDR3 is 15 residues. CDR3 amino acids: CASSLTAGGRDTQYF. The CDR3, as DNA: TGTGCCAGCAGCTTAACAGCGGGAGGGAGAGATACGCAGTATTTT.

The V call is TRBV9, the J call TRBJ2-3, with D possibly being TRBD1 (5 bases). CDR1 and CDR2 (germline): SGDLS, YYNGEE. V dropped 0 bases and J dropped 1 base, with 9 bases sitting between them. The CDR3 covers 15 residues. The CDR3 region has the DNA TGTGCCAGCAGCGTAGTAGGGGCAGGCACAGATACGCAGTATTTT. It specifies CASSVVGAGTDTQYF.

V usage is TRBV19 and J usage is TRBJ1-1; D is undetermined. V was trimmed by 4 bases and J by 3 bases, leaving 9 bases between them. The CDR3 is 13 amino acids. Germline CDR1 LNHDA, CDR2 SQIVND (reference sequence). The CDR3 DNA reads as TGTGCCAGTAGTACTCAATCGGACACTGAAGCTTTCTTT. Protein sequence: CASSTQSDTEAFF.

V usage is TRBV25-1 and J usage is TRBJ2-1, with 8 bases fitting TRBD1. This CDR3 comprises 14 residues. Germline V gene data show CDR1 as MGHDK and CDR2 as SYGVNS. After removal of 6 bases from V and 6 bases from J, the junction contained 7 bases not matched to a gene. In nucleotides, the CDR3 is TGTGCCAGCAGCCAGGACAGGGCCTCCAATGAGCAGTTCTTC. It codes for CASSQDRASNEQFF.

The chain has TRBV11-2 and TRBJ1-3, with D perhaps TRBD1 (6 bases). V was trimmed by 5 bases and J by 3 bases, leaving 14 bases between them. The CDR3 is made up of 15 amino acids. Germline V gene lookup returns CDR1 SGHAT and CDR2 FQNNGV. CDR3 nucleotide sequence: TGTGCCAGCAGCGCGATGACAGGCGTTGGAAACACCATATATTTT. Translated, it gives CASSAMTGVGNTIYF.

The CDR3: CATSRGGQGSGEQFF. The CDR3 DNA sequence: TGTGCCACCAGCAGAGGAGGACAGGGGTCGGGTGAGCAGTTCTTC. The rearrangement uses TRBV15 and TRBJ2-1; TRBD1 aligns across 9 bases. Germline V CDR1 and CDR2: LNHNV, YYDKDF (reference sequence). With 1 base clipped from V and 9 bases from J, the junction kept 7 bases outside the gene matches. The CDR3 runs to 15 residues.

A few counts support this clone. The rearrangement links TRBV10-3 to TRBJ1-1; 8 nucleotides align to TRBD1. Germline V gives CDR1 ENHRY, CDR2 SYGVKD. V lost 7 bases and J lost 4; bases outside the gene matches: 8. The CDR3 is made up of 14 amino acids. The CDR3 nucleotides read TGTGCCATCACGACCTCAGGGGGCGTCACTGAAGCTTTCTTT. Protein: CAITTSGGVTEAFF.

The chain links TRBV5-1 to TRBJ2-3; 8 bases align to TRBD2. Germline CDR1 reads SGHRS; CDR2 reads YFSETQ. The CDR3 is 16 residues long. With 3 bases clipped from V and 1 base from J, the junction kept 7 bases outside the gene matches. The CDR3 reads CASSWGLVGGTDTQYF. The CDR3 nucleotides read TGCGCCAGCAGCTGGGGACTAGTTGGGGGCACAGATACGCAGTATTTT.

The chain couples TRBV19 to TRBJ1-5, with 9 bases identical to TRBD1. V dropped 5 bases and J dropped 7; count of bases not matched to a gene: 6. The germline gives CDR1 LNHDA, CDR2 SQIVND (reference sequence). CDR3 length: 14 residues. The CDR3 protein is CASSSSGQGQPQHF. CDR3 nucleotide sequence: TGTGCCAGTAGTTCTTCAGGACAGGGGCAGCCCCAGCATTTT.

The chain combines TRBV10-3 with TRBJ2-5; tentatively, D is TRBD1 (6 bases). Deletions cut 2 bases from V and 11 bases from J, with 18 bases between. The CDR3 is 14 residues long. Germline assignment: CDR1 ENHRY and CDR2 SYGVKD. The CDR3 region is CAISERGNRVEQYF. CDR3 DNA sequence: TGTGCCATCAGTGAGAGGGGGAACAGGGTAGAGCAGTACTTC.

The chain couples TRBV18 to TRBJ2-1; D gene ambiguous. Germline CDR1 KGHSH, CDR2 LQKENI. The CDR3 totals 13 residues. The ends were cut back, 3 bases at V and 2 bases at J, with 5 bases in the middle. The CDR3 nucleotides read TGTGCCAGCTCACCGACTGCCTACAATGAGCAGTTCTTC. This gives the protein CASSPTAYNEQFF.

V gene TRBV29-1 combines with J gene TRBJ2-1; 9 bases fit TRBD1. CDR1 SQVTM and CDR2 ANQGSEA come from the germline V gene. The CDR3 totals 15 residues. The V gene end was trimmed by 4 bases and the J gene end by 7 bases; junction bases not matched to a gene: 11. CDR3 bases: TGCAGCGTTGGGGTGTCCGGGACAGGGCAAAATGAGCAGTTCTTC. Translated, it gives CSVGVSGTGQNEQFF.

This chain joins TRBV19 and TRBJ2-3, with 12 bases matching TRBD2. This CDR3 spans 18 amino acids. The V gene end was trimmed by 6 bases and the J gene end by 4 bases; junction bases not matched to a gene: 14. Germline V gene sequence: CDR1 LNHDA, CDR2 SQIVND (reference sequence). CDR3 residues: CASSTSLASSGRADTQYF. The CDR3 DNA reads as TGTGCCAGTAGCACAAGCTTGGCGTCTAGCGGGAGGGCAGATACGCAGTATTTT.

The chain combines TRBV5-6 with TRBJ2-1; 12 bases match TRBD2. The germline V gene encodes CDR1 SGHDT and CDR2 YYEEEE. The junction had 10 bases not matched to a gene; V was cut back by 0 bases and J by 12 bases. The length of the CDR3 is 16 residues. The CDR3: CASSLGGLAGKIGQFF. The CDR3 DNA follows: TGTGCCAGCAGCTTGGGGGGACTAGCGGGCAAAATCGGGCAGTTCTTC.

The gene calls are TRBV13 and TRBJ1-6; D is perhaps TRBD1 (5 bases). Trimming stripped 5 bases from V and 7 bases from J, with 18 bases between. The CDR3 is 16 residues long. Germline V gene sequence: CDR1 PRHDT, CDR2 FYEKMQ (reference sequence). The CDR3 protein is CASSPSLGGENSPLHF. The CDR3 region has the DNA TGTGCCAGCAGCCCATCCTTGGGGGGAGAAAATTCACCCCTCCACTTT.

The CDR3 DNA reads as TGTGCTAGCTCTCCGTCCGGGGCCAACGTCCTGACTTTC. Encoded protein: CASSPSGANVLTF. This chain uses TRBV12-5 with TRBJ2-6; D gene unclear. The CDR3 loop spans 13 amino acids. Germline CDR1 reads LGHNT; CDR2 reads FRNRAP. Trimming removed 9 bases at V and 4 bases at J, with 10 bases between.

The rearrangement links TRBV2 to TRBJ2-3; D call uncertain. The length of the CDR3 is 14 residues. V gave up 8 bases and J gave up 1 base, with 13 bases separating them. Germline V gives CDR1 SNHLY, CDR2 FYNNEI. In nucleotides, the CDR3 is TGTGCCAGCGCGGCCCTGAGCGGCACAGATACGCAGTATTTT. Protein sequence: CASAALSGTDTQYF.

The rearrangement uses TRBV7-5 and TRBJ1-5; the DNA was not used to check the table's D call, TRBD1. TRBV7-5 is reported as a pseudogene. CDR3 length: 12 amino acids. CDR3 protein: CVRRQGLLAQHF. The DNA of the CDR3 is TGTGTCAGAAGGCAGGGCCTTCTAGCCCAGCATTTT.

This clone was recorded only once. The chain couples TRBV7-9 to TRBJ1-2; TRBD1 might be the D (6 bases). V was shortened by 1 base and J by 2 bases, with 8 bases between the two germline ends. The CDR3 extends over 14 amino acids. CDR1 SEHNR and CDR2 FQNEAQ come from the germline V gene (reference sequence). The CDR3 protein is CASSLGTANYGYTF. Written as DNA, the CDR3 is TGTGCCAGCAGCTTAGGGACAGCCAACTATGGCTACACCTTC.